The 19 T cell receptor beta chains below all came from one sample that was sequenced in a study of molecular identifiers for immune sequencing clone quantification. TCRdb redid the calling of the PCR reads with MiXCR, one entry per CDR3 protein. Of about 640,000 distinct CDR3 sequences in the sample, just under 20% were seen once. The sample taken for sequencing was naive CD8+ T cells from blood, with Jurkat cell RNA spiked in. Described subset: FACS-sorted CD8+CD4-CCR7+CD45RA+ naive T cells. The receptors originated from a human donor in good health. Some libraries in this study had Jurkat cell RNA spiked in.

This chain connects TRBV3-1 to TRBJ2-3, with 8 bases fitting TRBD2. CDR3 length: 18 amino acids. Germline V gene lookup returns CDR1 LGHDT and CDR2 YNNKEL (reference sequence). V dropped 0 bases and J dropped 3; count of bases not matched to a gene: 11. Written as DNA, the CDR3 is TGTGCCAGCAGCCAAGATAGGGCGGAGCGGGGGAAAACAGATACGCAGTATTTT. Translation gives CASSQDRAERGKTDTQYF.

This clonotype was counted many times. The chain couples TRBV7-2 to TRBJ2-3; 9 bases line up with TRBD2. The V and J ends lost 4 bases and 0 bases, in that order; junction bases with no gene match: 2. The CDR3 runs to 15 residues. CDR1 is SGHTA and CDR2 is FQGNSA in the germline V gene. The CDR3 spells CASSSSGASTDTQYF. In nucleotides, the CDR3 is TGTGCCAGCAGCTCTAGCGGGGCTAGCACAGATACGCAGTATTTT.

This clonotype was picked up many times. This rearrangement joins TRBV11-2 to TRBJ2-1; TRBD2 matches at 9 bases. Germline V lookup: CDR1 SGHAT, CDR2 FQNNGV. This CDR3 contains 16 residues. V was clipped by 5 bases and J by 3 bases; unmatched bases: 8. Here the CDR3 DNA reads TGTGCCAGCAGCACTCTGCCAGCGGGAGGCTACAATGAGCAGTTCTTC. It yields the protein CASSTLPAGGYNEQFF.

This clonotype was found many times. The CDR3 DNA is TGTGCCAGCAGTTTTTGGTGGGATACGGCAGATACGCAGTATTTT. Amino acid sequence: CASSFWWDTADTQYF. The genes are TRBV12-3 or TRBV12-4 and TRBJ2-3, with D uncertain. Trimming removed 3 bases from V and 4 bases from J, with 14 bases in between. This CDR3 has 15 residues.

As concerns this clonotype: Without the conserved terminal phenylalanine or tryptophan, this CDR3 likely stems from a read error. The V and J genes are TRBV12-3 or TRBV12-4 and TRBJ2-2; unclear D gene. This CDR3 comprises 16 residues. Trimming took off 5 bases at V and 0 bases at J, with 13 bases between the two ends. This CDR3 reads CASSSSGRPNTGELFS. The CDR3 DNA sequence: TGTGCCAGCAGTAGCTCGGGCAGACCGAACACCGGGGAGCTGTTTTCT.

The chain couples TRBV30 to TRBJ2-7; D possibly corresponds to TRBD1 (8 bases). This CDR3 contains 14 residues. CDR1 and CDR2 (germline): GTSNPN, SVGIG (reference sequence). Trimming stripped 5 bases from V and 7 bases from J, with 21 bases between. The chain's CDR3 is CAWDSTGGVGEQYF. The CDR3 DNA sequence: TGTGCCTGGGACTCTACAGGGGGGGTAGGGGAGCAGTACTTC.

This clonotype was observed at least ten times. The chain has TRBV12-3 or TRBV12-4 and TRBJ2-7; 10 bases fit TRBD1. Germline trimming cut 5 bases from V and 4 bases from J; bases unmatched to any gene: 5. The CDR3 totals 14 residues. Written as DNA, the CDR3 is TGTGCCAGCAGTCGGACAGGGGGAGTTTACGAGCAGTACTTC. Translating it yields CASSRTGGVYEQYF.

The rearrangement joins TRBV15 to TRBJ2-3; TRBD2 might be the D (6 bases). CDR1 and CDR2 (germline): LNHNV, YYDKDF (reference sequence). This CDR3 has 15 amino acids. V shed 5 bases and J shed 1 base, with 13 bases lying between them. The CDR3 reads CATSGGTLGTDTQYF. The CDR3 DNA reads as TGTGCCACCAGCGGCGGGACCTTGGGCACAGATACGCAGTATTTT.

This clonotype appeared many times. The chain combines TRBV20-1 with TRBJ2-7; D may correspond to TRBD1 or TRBD2 (5 bases each). V was trimmed by 6 bases and J by 4 bases, leaving 22 bases between them. The CDR3 length is 15 residues. Germline CDR1 and CDR2: DFQATT and SNEGSKA (reference sequence). Written as DNA, the CDR3 is TGCAGTGCCCCCAGTCTGGCTAGCCCAGGGTACGAGCAGTACTTC. This translates into CSAPSLASPGYEQYF.

This clonotype was picked up many times. The chain recombines TRBV7-2 with TRBJ2-7; perhaps TRBD1 as D (6 bases). V dropped 0 bases and J dropped 3 bases, with 9 bases sitting between them. The CDR3 loop spans 14 amino acids. CDR1 SGHTA and CDR2 FQGNSA come from the germline V gene. CDR3 nucleotide sequence: TGTGCCAGCAGCTTAGCGGGGGCAGACTACGAGCAGTACTTC. Its translation is CASSLAGADYEQYF.

This clonotype was picked up many times. The chain combines TRBV19 with TRBJ2-2; no definite D call. The CDR3 is made up of 14 amino acids. Trimming left V 1 base short and J 5 bases short, with 8 bases between. Germline loops: CDR1 LNHDA, CDR2 SQIVND (reference sequence). The CDR3 bases are TGTGCCAGTAGTATAGGCCCTTTAACCGGGGAGCTGTTTTTT. This sequence encodes CASSIGPLTGELFF.

This clonotype was recorded many times. V gene TRBV29-1 combines with J gene TRBJ2-1; 7 nucleotides line up with TRBD1. V was pared by 7 bases and J by 8 bases, with 2 bases of the junction left unmatched. CDR1 and CDR2 (germline): SQVTM, ANQGSEA. The CDR3 contains 10 residues. The CDR3 region is CSATGDEQFF. The DNA for the CDR3 is TGCAGCGCCACAGGGGATGAGCAGTTCTTC.

In its sample, this clonotype was seen many times. The chain employs TRBV3-1 and TRBJ2-5; TRBD1 matches at 10 bases. Per the germline V gene, CDR1 is LGHDT and CDR2 is YNNKEL (reference sequence). Trimming cost V 4 bases and J 3 bases; bases outside gene matches: 2. The CDR3 is made up of 14 amino acids. This chain's CDR3 is CASSPGTGEETQYF. The CDR3 nucleotides are TGTGCCAGCAGCCCGGGGACAGGGGAAGAGACCCAGTACTTC.

This clonotype was counted between two and nine times. The V gene is TRBV13, the J gene TRBJ2-1, with 14 bases that match TRBD2. The germline CDR1 and CDR2 sequences are PRHDT and FYEKMQ (reference sequence). Trimming cost V 5 bases and J 7 bases; bases outside gene matches: 4. This CDR3 has 15 amino acids. CDR3 coding DNA: TGTGCCAGCAGCCCACGGACTAGCGGGGGGAATGAGCAGTTCTTC. Amino acids: CASSPRTSGGNEQFF.

This clonotype turned up a few times. The chain employs TRBV14 and TRBJ2-7; D gene unclear. The CDR3 consists of 13 residues. In germline, CDR1 is SGHDN, CDR2 FVKESK. Trimming removed 4 bases from V and 1 base from J, with 8 bases in between. Here the CDR3 DNA reads TGTGCCAGCAGCCTGACTTTTTCCTACGAGCAGTACTTC. Residues: CASSLTFSYEQYF. The full variable domain, with the rest looked up from reference TRBV14 and TRBJ2-7, is EAGVTQFPSHSVIEKGQTVTLRCDPISGHDNLYWYRRVMGKEIKFLLHFVKESKQDESGMPNNRFLAERTGGTYSTLKVQPAELEDSGVYFCASSLTFSYEQYFGPGTRLTVT.

CDR3 region: CASSPMDGGWNEQFF. In nucleotides, the CDR3 is TGTGCCAGCAGTCCTATGGACGGGGGTTGGAATGAGCAGTTCTTC. The chain is built from TRBV27 and TRBJ2-1, with a possible D match to TRBD2 (6 bases). The CDR3 spans 15 residues. Germline V gene sequence: CDR1 MNHEY, CDR2 SMNVEV (reference sequence). With 5 bases removed from V and 7 bases from J, the gap between germline ends came to 18 bases.

In this sample, this clonotype turned up many times. CDR3 coding DNA: TGTGCCAGCAGCTTAGAGGTAGCCGTGAACACCGGGGAGCTGTTTTTT. This sequence encodes CASSLEVAVNTGELFF. V usage is TRBV13 and J usage is TRBJ2-2; D unresolved. The CDR3 contains 16 residues. V gave up 1 base and J gave up 1 base, with 10 bases separating them. Germline CDR1 reads PRHDT; CDR2 reads FYEKMQ (reference sequence).

Ten or more counts support this clonotype. The rearrangement joins TRBV18 to TRBJ1-4, with D unresolved. V was pared by 0 bases and J by 8 bases, with 10 bases between. This CDR3 is built from 14 residues. From germline, CDR1 is KGHSH and CDR2 LQKENI. The chain's CDR3 is CASSPPGLMEKLFF. Here the CDR3 DNA reads TGTGCCAGCTCACCACCAGGGTTGATGGAAAAACTGTTTTTT.

Turning to this clonotype: A single base separates this from a much larger clone, so it may be a read error. The rearrangement links TRBV10-2 to TRBJ1-2, with a weak D call TRBD1 (6 bases). This CDR3 is built from 15 residues. Germline CDR1 and CDR2: WSHSY and SAAADI. The CDR3 DNA reads TGCGCCAGCGGTGAGTCGTGGGGGCTGTACTATGGCTACACCTTC. Translating gives CASGESWGLYYGYTF.